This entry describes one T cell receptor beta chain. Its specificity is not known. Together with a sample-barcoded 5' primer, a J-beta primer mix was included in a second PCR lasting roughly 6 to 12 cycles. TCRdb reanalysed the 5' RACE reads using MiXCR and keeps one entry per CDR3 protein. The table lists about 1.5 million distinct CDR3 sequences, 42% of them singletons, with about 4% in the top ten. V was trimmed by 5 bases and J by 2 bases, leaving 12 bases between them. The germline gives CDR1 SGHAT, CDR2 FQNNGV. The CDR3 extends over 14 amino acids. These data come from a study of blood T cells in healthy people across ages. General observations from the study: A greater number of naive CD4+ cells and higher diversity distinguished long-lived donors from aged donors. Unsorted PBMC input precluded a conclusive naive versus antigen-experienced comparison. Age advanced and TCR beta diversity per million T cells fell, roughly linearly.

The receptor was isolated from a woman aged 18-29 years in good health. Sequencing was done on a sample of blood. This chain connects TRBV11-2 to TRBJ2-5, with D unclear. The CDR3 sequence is CASSAQPGQETQYF. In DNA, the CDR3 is TGTGCCAGCAGCGCCCAACCAGGTCAAGAGACCCAGTACTTC. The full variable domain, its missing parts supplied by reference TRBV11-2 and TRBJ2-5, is EAGVAQSPRYKIIEKRQSVAFWCNPISGHATLYWYQQILGQGPKLLIQFQNNGVVDDSQLPKDRFSAERLKGVDSTLKIQPAKLEDSAVYLCASSAQPGQETQYFGPGTRLLVL.